The entry that follows covers one T cell receptor beta chain sequence. Its antigen is unknown. This CDR3 spans 13 amino acids. Germline V gene data show CDR1 as MRHNA and CDR2 as SNTAGT. The junction had 2 bases not matched to a gene; V was cut back by 4 bases and J by 7 bases. PCR involved 60 Vbeta and 13 Jbeta primers. Some clones are missing from TCRdb's copy, which holds only in-frame ones; the method was immunoSEQ multiplex PCR. The data hold 70,000 to 95,000 clones, with about 84% observed a single time. The data stem from a study of cytomegalovirus exposure and HLA in healthy donors. Overall study results and limits: Presence/absence results assume similar sequencing depth per donor, which may not hold. Further analysis, carried out later, found HLA-associated TCR beta chains more clonally expanded than equally common other chains.

The study sampled nominally healthy donors, though unrecorded immune exposures were likely. J is TRBJ2-2 and V is TRBV6-4, with 8 bases that match TRBD1. The sample consisted of PBMCs. The clonotype was recovered from a young man in good health and CMV-seronegative. The CDR3 DNA reads TGTGCCAGCAGTGGACAGGGGATCGGGGAGCTGTTTTTT. It yields the protein CASSGQGIGELFF.